The clone carrying this TCR beta chain was detected many times. The antigen remains unidentified. The CD8+CD4-CCR7+CD45RA+ phenotype defined the sorted naive CD8 T cells. The source of the sample is a study of molecular identifiers for immune sequencing clone quantification. Study at large: The replicate experiment used RNA from 20,000 or 100,000 naive CD8 cells. This RNA was split into five aliquots, and four of them were sequenced. General observations from the study: Barcode sharing among identical TCR molecules could make large clones appear smaller. Even with more than 950,000 naive cells present, spiked Jurkat TCR RNA from one cell was reportedly detectable.

CDR1 and CDR2 (germline): SGHDT, YYEEEE. The V end was cut by 5 bases, the J end by 5 bases, with 22 bases between. The CDR3 has 16 residues. In TCRdb, the PCR reads were re-called with MiXCR into one record per CDR3 protein. The profile shows more than 85,000 distinct CDR3 sequences, about 32% of them singletons. The clonotype was recovered from a human donor in good health. Some libraries in this study had Jurkat cell RNA spiked in. V gene TRBV5-6 combines with J gene TRBJ2-5; TRBD2 might be the D (7 bases). The sample taken for sequencing was naive CD8+ T cells from blood, with Jurkat cell RNA spiked in. Subset described: FACS-sorted CD8+CD4-CCR7+CD45RA+ naive T cells. The CDR3 region is CASRSGGLPVTETQYF. The CDR3 coding sequence is TGTGCCAGCAGGTCGGGGGGCCTCCCTGTTACTGAGACCCAGTACTTC. Full variable domain (missing parts from reference TRBV5-6 and TRBJ2-5): DAGVTQSPTHLIKTRGQQVTLRCSPKSGHDTVSWYQQALGQGPQFIFQYYEEEERQRGNFPDRFSGHQFPNYSSELNVNALLLGDSALYLCASRSGGLPVTETQYFGPGTRLLVL.